A single sample is the source of the 21 T cell receptor beta chains below, sequenced in a study of OX40 agonist ivuxolimab in advanced cancers. Measured with immunoSEQ multiplex PCR; TCRdb has only the in-frame clones, and not every one. The sample records about 68,000 clones, more than 75% being singletons. The sample was CD4+ or CD8+ T cells sorted from blood, taken in a trial of the OX40 agonist ivuxolimab. These receptors were taken from an adult with an advanced solid tumor such as melanoma, head and neck, liver or kidney cancer.

The rearrangement links TRBV4-2 to TRBJ2-3, with D possibly matching TRBD2 (6 bases). Trimming shortened V by 9 bases and J by 2 bases, and 18 bases separated the two germline ends. There are 15 residues in the CDR3. Germline lookup yields CDR1 LGHNA and CDR2 YNFKEQ. Here the CDR3 DNA reads TGTGCCAGTTCTGTAGCGGATGATTCCACAGATACGCAGTATTTT. Translation: CASSVADDSTDTQYF.

The chain uses TRBV28 and TRBJ2-3, with a possible D match to TRBD2 (5 bases). The V gene lost 6 bases and the J gene lost 4 bases, with 14 bases spanning the gap. Germline CDR1 reads MDHEN; CDR2 reads SYDVKM. The CDR3 covers 14 residues. The CDR3 DNA is TGTGCCAGCAGCCCGACTATTAGTTCAGATACGCAGTATTTT. Protein sequence: CASSPTISSDTQYF.

CDR3 nucleotides: TGTGCCAGCAGCTTTGGCGGGGAGACCCAGTACTTC. This encodes CASSFGGETQYF. The gene calls are TRBV5-5 and TRBJ2-5; a possible D gene is TRBD2 (5 bases). This CDR3 spans 12 amino acids. V was clipped by 2 bases and J by 5 bases, with 7 bases between them. Looked up from germline, CDR1 is SGHKS and CDR2 is YYEKEE (reference sequence).

The chain employs TRBV7-2 and TRBJ2-3; D gene unclear. Per germline, CDR1 SGHTA and CDR2 FQGNSA. Trimming pared 6 bases from V and 2 bases from J, leaving 9 bases between. The CDR3 loop spans 13 amino acids. CDR3 coding DNA: TGTGCCAGCAGGTTTCCTTACACAGATACGCAGTATTTT. Protein sequence: CASRFPYTDTQYF.

This clone was observed a few times. The chain links TRBV28 to TRBJ1-2, with 9 bases identical to TRBD1. The V segment lost 6 bases and the J segment 2 bases; nucleotides outside the gene matches: 4. The CDR3 contains 14 residues. Germline assignment: CDR1 MDHEN and CDR2 SYDVKM. CDR3 coding DNA: TGTGCCAGCAGACTACAGGGGGCAAACTATGGCTACACCTTC. Amino acids: CASRLQGANYGYTF.

This chain joins TRBV14 and TRBJ1-2; D uncertain. Between the trimmed V and J ends, which lost 5 bases and 8 bases, there was a span of 21 bases. The CDR3 length is 15 residues. Per the germline V gene, CDR1 is SGHDN and CDR2 is FVKESK. This CDR3 reads CASSSQSLTSMGYTF. CDR3 nucleotides: TGTGCCAGCAGCTCCCAGTCCCTGACATCTATGGGCTACACCTTC. Based on the CDR3 plus reference TRBV14 and TRBJ1-2, the full variable domain is EAGVTQFPSHSVIEKGQTVTLRCDPISGHDNLYWYRRVMGKEIKFLLHFVKESKQDESGMPNNRFLAERTGGTYSTLKVQPAELEDSGVYFCASSSQSLTSMGYTFGSGTRLTVV.

This clone was observed once. V gene TRBV5-1 combines with J gene TRBJ2-1; TRBD2 matches at 12 bases. CDR3 size: 16 residues. Trimming cost V 0 bases and J 9 bases; bases outside gene matches: 7. Per germline, CDR1 SGHRS and CDR2 YFSETQ. CDR3 region: CASSLGTSGMLSEQFF. DNA of the CDR3: TGCGCCAGCAGCTTGGGGACTAGCGGGATGCTCAGTGAGCAGTTCTTC.

This chain connects TRBV28 to TRBJ2-7; 7 nucleotides line up with TRBD2. The length of the CDR3 is 15 residues. Trimming took 5 bases from V and 7 from J; bases not matched to a gene: 14. Germline V CDR1 and CDR2: MDHEN, SYDVKM. As DNA, the CDR3 is TGTGCCAGCAGTGGGAGGGCCAGAGGCAGCTGGGAGCAGTACTTC. Translation gives CASSGRARGSWEQYF.

V and J are TRBV18 and TRBJ2-1; D is perhaps TRBD1 or TRBD2 (6 bases each). V lost 0 bases and J 9 bases, leaving 15 bases between the germline ends. CDR3 length equals 15 residues. Germline loops: CDR1 KGHSH, CDR2 LQKENI. CDR3 in amino acids: CASSPPEGGTTEQFF. The CDR3 DNA sequence: TGTGCCAGCTCACCACCGGAGGGGGGAACGACTGAGCAGTTCTTC.

The chain joins TRBV6-6 to TRBJ2-3; the D gene is possibly TRBD1 (5 bases). V dropped 4 bases and J dropped 2 bases, with 10 bases sitting between them. This CDR3 has 14 residues. The germline gives CDR1 MNHNY, CDR2 SVGAGI (reference sequence). DNA of the CDR3: TGTGCCAGCAGTTGGGGCTCTATCACAGATACGCAGTATTTT. Translated: CASSWGSITDTQYF.

This chain links TRBV27 with TRBJ1-5; the D gene is possibly TRBD1 (5 bases). The germline V gene has CDR1 MNHEY and CDR2 SMNVEV (reference sequence). The CDR3 covers 14 residues. V shed 6 bases and J shed 2 bases, with 11 bases lying between them. CDR3 DNA: TGTGCCAGCAGGGCAGGGAAGGGCAATCAGCCCCAGCATTTT. Translated, it gives CASRAGKGNQPQHF.

The chain joins TRBV7-3 to TRBJ2-3; 7 bases line up with TRBD2. V lost 2 bases, J lost 5 bases, and 7 bases stayed unmatched. The CDR3 consists of 15 residues. Germline V lookup: CDR1 SGHTA, CDR2 FQGTGA. The CDR3 sequence is CASSLGLVGVDTQYF. The CDR3 coding sequence is TGTGCCAGCAGCTTAGGACTAGTCGGTGTAGATACGCAGTATTTT.

The chain combines TRBV7-6 with TRBJ2-6; 7 positions agree with TRBD1. V dropped 5 bases and J dropped 0; count of bases not matched to a gene: 10. Germline V gives CDR1 SGHVS, CDR2 FNYEAQ. This CDR3 contains 18 residues. The CDR3 bases are TGTGCCAGCAGCAGGACGGGGACAGCCGCCTCTGGGGCCAACGTCCTGACTTTC. This codes for CASSRTGTAASGANVLTF.

This clone was counted between two and nine times. The gene calls are TRBV29-1 and TRBJ2-1; a weak D match, TRBD2 (5 bases). The CDR3 is made up of 13 amino acids. V dropped 7 bases and J dropped 7 bases, with 17 bases sitting between them. CDR1 is SQVTM, CDR2 ANQGSEA, per germline. In DNA form, the CDR3 reads TGCAGCGGGACTCTTTCCAGTCCAAATGAGCAGTTCTTC. Its protein product is CSGTLSSPNEQFF.

This clone was observed a single time. The chain carries TRBV5-1 and TRBJ2-1; TRBD2 matches at 14 bases. V was pared by 0 bases and J by 8 bases, with 4 bases of the junction left unmatched. This CDR3 contains 16 residues. Germline values: CDR1 SGHRS, CDR2 YFSETQ. The CDR3 spells CASSLEPTSGGDEQFF. The CDR3 coding sequence is TGCGCCAGCAGCTTGGAACCGACTAGCGGGGGGGATGAGCAGTTCTTC.

This chain uses TRBV5-4 with TRBJ2-5, with TRBD2 as a possible D gene (6 bases). This CDR3 is 16 amino acids long. Germline CDR1 is SGHNT and CDR2 is YYREEE (reference sequence). V dropped 4 bases and J dropped 5 bases, with 21 bases sitting between them. CDR3 protein: CASSPGGSSSGETQYF. In DNA form, the CDR3 reads TGTGCCAGCAGCCCCGGAGGGAGTAGTAGTGGGGAGACCCAGTACTTC.

A word on this clone: This sample also contains other DNA sequences that code for the same CDR3. The chain links TRBV6-5 to TRBJ1-5; D is uncertain. There are 13 residues in the CDR3. Trimming took 2 bases from V and 6 from J, leaving 8 bases between them. Germline lookup yields CDR1 MNHEY and CDR2 SVGAGI. CDR3 amino acids: CASSYGGGQPQHF. In nucleotides, the CDR3 is TGTGCCAGCAGTTACGGAGGTGGTCAGCCCCAGCATTTT.

The chain links TRBV10-2 to TRBJ1-1; 9 nucleotides line up with TRBD1. The CDR3 sequence is 11 residues long. The V gene end was trimmed by 6 bases and the J gene end by 10 bases; junction bases not matched to a gene: 3. Germline CDR1 reads WSHSY; CDR2 reads SAAADI. The CDR3 DNA sequence: TGCGCCAGCAGAGACAGGGGGGGAGCTTTCTTT. Protein product: CASRDRGGAFF.

J is TRBJ1-5 and V is TRBV10-3; possibly TRBD1 for D (5 bases). Trimming shortened V by 1 base and J by 7 bases, and 11 bases separated the two germline ends. CDR1 ENHRY and CDR2 SYGVKD come from the germline V gene. This CDR3 has 14 residues. The CDR3 sequence: CAISELGEGQPQHF. In DNA form, the CDR3 reads TGTGCCATCAGTGAGTTGGGGGAAGGGCAGCCCCAGCATTTT.

The chain joins TRBV18 to TRBJ2-1; 7 nucleotides match TRBD1. Germline V gene sequence: CDR1 KGHSH, CDR2 LQKENI. CDR3 length: 13 residues. The V segment lost 2 bases and the J segment 7 bases; nucleotides outside the gene matches: 2. The chain's CDR3 is CASSPTGVNEQFF. CDR3 coding DNA: TGTGCCAGCTCACCAACAGGGGTTAATGAGCAGTTCTTC.

V and J are TRBV5-1 and TRBJ2-1; 9 bases map to TRBD2. The ends lost 0 bases at V and 7 bases at J; junction bases unmatched: 5. The CDR3 has 15 residues. In germline, CDR1 is SGHRS, CDR2 YFSETQ. CDR3 sequence reads: CASSLVLAGLNEQFF. CDR3 sequence (DNA): TGCGCCAGCAGCTTGGTACTAGCGGGCCTGAATGAGCAGTTCTTC.